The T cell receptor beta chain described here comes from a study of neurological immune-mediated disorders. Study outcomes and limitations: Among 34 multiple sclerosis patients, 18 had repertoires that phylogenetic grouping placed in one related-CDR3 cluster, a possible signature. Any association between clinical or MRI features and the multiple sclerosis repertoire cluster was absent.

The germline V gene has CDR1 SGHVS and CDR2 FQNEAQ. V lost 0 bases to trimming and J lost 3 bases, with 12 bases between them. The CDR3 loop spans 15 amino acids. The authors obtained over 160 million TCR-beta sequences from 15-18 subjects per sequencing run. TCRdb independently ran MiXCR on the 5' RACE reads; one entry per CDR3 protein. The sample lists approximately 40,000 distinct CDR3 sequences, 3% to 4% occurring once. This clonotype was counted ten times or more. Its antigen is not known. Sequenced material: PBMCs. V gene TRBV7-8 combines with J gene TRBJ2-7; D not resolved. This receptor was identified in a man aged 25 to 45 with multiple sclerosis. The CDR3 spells CASSLAIDGIYEQYF. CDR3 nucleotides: TGTGCCAGCAGCTTAGCGATAGACGGAATCTACGAGCAGTACTTC.